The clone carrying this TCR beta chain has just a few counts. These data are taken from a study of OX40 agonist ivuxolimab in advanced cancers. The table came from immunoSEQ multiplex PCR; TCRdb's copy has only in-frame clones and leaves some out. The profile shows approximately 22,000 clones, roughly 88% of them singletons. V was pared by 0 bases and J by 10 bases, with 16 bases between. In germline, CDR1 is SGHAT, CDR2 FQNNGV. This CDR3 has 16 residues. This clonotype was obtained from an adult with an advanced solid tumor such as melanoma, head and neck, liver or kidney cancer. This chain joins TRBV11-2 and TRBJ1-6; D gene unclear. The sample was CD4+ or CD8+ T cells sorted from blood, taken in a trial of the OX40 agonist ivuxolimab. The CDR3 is CASSLDGQVRRSPLHF. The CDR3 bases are TGTGCCAGCAGCTTAGACGGGCAGGTTAGAAGATCACCCCTCCACTTT.